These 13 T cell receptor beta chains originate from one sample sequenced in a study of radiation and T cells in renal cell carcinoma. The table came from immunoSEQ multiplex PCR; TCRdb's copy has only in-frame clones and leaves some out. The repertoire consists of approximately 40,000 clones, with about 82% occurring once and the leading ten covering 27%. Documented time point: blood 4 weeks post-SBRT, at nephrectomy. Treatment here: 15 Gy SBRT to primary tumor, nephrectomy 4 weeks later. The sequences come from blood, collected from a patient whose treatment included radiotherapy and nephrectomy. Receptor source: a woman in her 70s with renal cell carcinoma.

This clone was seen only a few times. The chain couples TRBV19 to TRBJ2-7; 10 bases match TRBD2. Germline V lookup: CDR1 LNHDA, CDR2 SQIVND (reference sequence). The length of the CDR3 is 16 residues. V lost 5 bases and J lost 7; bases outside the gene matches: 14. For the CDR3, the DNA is TGTGCCAGTAGTCCGCCGGAGCGGGGGGGCCGTCGAGAGCAGTACTTC. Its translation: CASSPPERGGRREQYF.

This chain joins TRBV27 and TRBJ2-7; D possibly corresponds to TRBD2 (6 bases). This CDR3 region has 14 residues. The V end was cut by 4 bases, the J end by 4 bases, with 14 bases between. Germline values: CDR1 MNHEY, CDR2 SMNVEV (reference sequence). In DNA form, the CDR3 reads TGTGCCAGCAGTTGGAGGCAGGGAGGATACGAGCAGTACTTC. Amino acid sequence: CASSWRQGGYEQYF.

CDR3 region: CASSPGGVRVRTGASYEQYF. CDR3 coding DNA: TGTGCCAGCAGCCCAGGCGGGGTCCGAGTGAGGACAGGGGCTTCCTACGAGCAGTACTTC. The chain joins TRBV7-6 to TRBJ2-7, with TRBD1 matching 9 bases. The V and J ends lost 5 bases and 1 base, in that order; junction bases with no gene match: 21. Germline V lookup: CDR1 SGHVS, CDR2 FNYEAQ. The CDR3 totals 20 residues.

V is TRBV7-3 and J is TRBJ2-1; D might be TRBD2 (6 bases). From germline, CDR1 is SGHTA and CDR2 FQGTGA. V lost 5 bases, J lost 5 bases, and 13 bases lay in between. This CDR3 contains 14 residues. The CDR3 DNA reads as TGTGCCAGCAGCCTCGGGAGTCGAAACAATGAGCAGTTCTTC. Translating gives CASSLGSRNNEQFF.

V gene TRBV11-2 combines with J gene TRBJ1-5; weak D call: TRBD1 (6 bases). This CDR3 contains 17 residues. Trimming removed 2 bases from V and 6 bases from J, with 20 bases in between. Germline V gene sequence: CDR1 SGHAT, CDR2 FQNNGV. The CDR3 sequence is CASSLSPGGGAGQPQHF. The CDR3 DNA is TGTGCCAGCAGCTTAAGCCCCGGAGGGGGGGCTGGTCAGCCCCAGCATTTT.

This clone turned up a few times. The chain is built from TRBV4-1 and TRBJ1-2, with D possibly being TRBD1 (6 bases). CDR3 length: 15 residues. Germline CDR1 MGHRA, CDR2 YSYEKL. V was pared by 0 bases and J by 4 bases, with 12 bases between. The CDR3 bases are TGCGCCAGCAGCCAAGAGAGACAGGTTCTCTATGGCTACACCTTC. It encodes CASSQERQVLYGYTF.

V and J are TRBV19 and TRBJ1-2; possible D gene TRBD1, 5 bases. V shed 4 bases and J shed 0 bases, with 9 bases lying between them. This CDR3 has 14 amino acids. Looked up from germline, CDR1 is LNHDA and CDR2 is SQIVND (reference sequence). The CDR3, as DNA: TGTGCCAGTAGTACCCCGACAGCTAACTATGGCTACACCTTC. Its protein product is CASSTPTANYGYTF.

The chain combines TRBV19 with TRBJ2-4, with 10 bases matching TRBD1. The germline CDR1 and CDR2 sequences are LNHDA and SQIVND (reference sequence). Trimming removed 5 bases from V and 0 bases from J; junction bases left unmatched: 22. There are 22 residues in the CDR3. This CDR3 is CASSPSSLPGQGGKLAKNIQYF. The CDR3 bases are TGTGCCAGTAGTCCTTCATCTCTCCCCGGACAGGGGGGAAAACTAGCCAAAAACATTCAGTACTTC.

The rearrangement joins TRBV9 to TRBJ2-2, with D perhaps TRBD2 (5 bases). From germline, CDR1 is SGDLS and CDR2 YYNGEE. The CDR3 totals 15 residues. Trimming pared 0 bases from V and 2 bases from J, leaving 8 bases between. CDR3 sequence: CASSVGGVNTGELFF. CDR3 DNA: TGTGCCAGCAGCGTAGGGGGAGTCAACACCGGGGAGCTGTTTTTT.

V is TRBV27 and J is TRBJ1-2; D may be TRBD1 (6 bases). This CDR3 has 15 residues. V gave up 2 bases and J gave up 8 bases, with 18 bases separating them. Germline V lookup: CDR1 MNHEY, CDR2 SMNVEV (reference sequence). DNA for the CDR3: TGTGCCAGCAGTTTACGACAGGCATCACTGAGCGGCTACACCTTC. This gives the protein CASSLRQASLSGYTF.

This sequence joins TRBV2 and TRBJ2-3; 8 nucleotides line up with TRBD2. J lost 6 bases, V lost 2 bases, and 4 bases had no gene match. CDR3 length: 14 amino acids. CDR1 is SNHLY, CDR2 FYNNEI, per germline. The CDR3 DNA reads TGTGCCAGCAGTGAATACCGGGGGGGTGATACGCAGTATTTT. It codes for CASSEYRGGDTQYF.

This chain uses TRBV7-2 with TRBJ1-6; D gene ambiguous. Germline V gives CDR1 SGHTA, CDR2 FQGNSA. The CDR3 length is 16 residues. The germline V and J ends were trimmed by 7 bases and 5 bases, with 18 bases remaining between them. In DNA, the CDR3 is TGTGCCAGCACCCTTAGGACGGTACTAAATAATTCACCCCTCCACTTT. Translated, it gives CASTLRTVLNNSPLHF.

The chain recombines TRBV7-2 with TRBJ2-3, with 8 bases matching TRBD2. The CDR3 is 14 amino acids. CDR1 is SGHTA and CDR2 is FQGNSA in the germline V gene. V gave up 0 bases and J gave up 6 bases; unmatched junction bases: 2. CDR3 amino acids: CASSLAWTSDTQYF. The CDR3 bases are TGTGCCAGCAGCTTAGCGTGGACTAGCGATACGCAGTATTTT.